The rows below give T cell receptor beta chains drawn from one sample of a study of control samples from healthy donors and cancer patients. Assay used: immunoSEQ multiplex PCR; TCRdb lists only in-frame clones, some missing. The table includes some 120,000 clones, approximately 92% detected once. The source material was blood. These receptors all stem from a man younger than 35 in good health. CDR3s include the opening cysteine and the closing phenylalanine or tryptophan. A D gene is named only where the DNA matches it firmly. Some rows mark clone size as missing; the rest say once, few, many or name a class of expanded clone.

>TRBJ1-1|TRBV5-6|-|-
TGTGCCAGCAGCTTGTCGGGGGACACTGAAGCTTTCTTT
CASSLSGDTEAFF
>TRBJ1-2|TRBV30|TRBD1|-
TGTGCCTGGGGAGGCCTCACAGGGGAGGGGACGAGCTATGGCTACACCTTC
CAWGGLTGEGTSYGYTF
>TRBJ2-3|TRBV3-1/TRBV3-2|TRBD2|-
TGTGCCAGCAGCCGCCCGCTGGGAGCGGGGGGGCAGGGAGATACGCAGTATTTT
CASSRPLGAGGQGDTQYF
>TRBJ1-1|TRBV7-3|-|once
TGTGCCAGCAGCAAGGACGCGAACACTGAAGCTTTCTTT
CASSKDANTEAFF
>TRBJ1-6|TRBV28|-|-
TGTGCCAGCATATCGACAGTTAATTCACCCCTCCACTTT
CASISTVNSPLHF
>TRBJ1-2|TRBV28|-|-
TGTGCCAGCAGTTTAACCGGCGGCAGCTCGAGCTATGGCTACACCTTC
CASSLTGGSSSYGYTF
>TRBJ2-1|TRBV10-2|-|-
TGCGCCAGCAGTGAGTATCCAGGAAAGGACGCAGGTAATGAGCAGTTCTTC
CASSEYPGKDAGNEQFF
>TRBJ2-2|TRBV2|-|-
TGTGCCAGCACTGAAACGGGCACCGGGGAGCTGTTTTTT
CASTETGTGELFF
>TRBJ2-1|TRBV10-1|-|-
TGCGCCAGCAGCAGGAATAGAGTCAATGAGCAGTTCTTC
CASSRNRVNEQFF
>TRBJ1-6|TRBV6-5|-|-
TGTGCCAGCACCCTAAGACTTAATTCACCCCTCCACTTT
CASTLRLNSPLHF
>TRBJ2-7|TRBV20-1|-|once
TGCAGTGCTAGTTCGGGGGTACGGGAGCAGTACTTC
CSASSGVREQYF
>TRBJ2-3|TRBV19|-|once
TGTGCCAGTAGTATTCAGAATACGCAGTATTTT
CASSIQNTQYF
>TRBJ1-6|TRBV13|-|-
TGTGCCAGCAGCTTACGCCAGATACTTCACCCCCTCCACTTT
CASSLRQILHPLHF
>TRBJ1-2|TRBV27|TRBD1|-
TGTGCCAGCAGTTTACACAGGGGGTCCTATGGCTACACCTTC
CASSLHRGSYGYTF
>TRBJ1-2|TRBV11-3|TRBD1|-
TGTGCCAGCAGCTATACTCAGTTGACAGGGGAGCGTCGGGGCTACACCTTC
CASSYTQLTGERRGYTF
>TRBJ1-6|TRBV5-1|-|-
TGCGCCAGCAGCTTGGCCGGGGGGGGCCCTTCACCCCTCCACTTT
CASSLAGGGPSPLHF
>TRBJ1-2|TRBV10-3|TRBD1|-
TGTGCCATCTCGACGACAGGGGTTGGCTACACCTTC
CAISTTGVGYTF
>TRBJ2-3|TRBV6-2/TRBV6-3|-|-
TGTGCCAGCAGTTACGGTGGGCGCCAACTCGCAGATACGCAGTATTTT
CASSYGGRQLADTQYF
>TRBJ1-1|TRBV29-1|-|-
TGCAGCGTTGACCAAATAGGCACTGAAGCTTTCTTT
CSVDQIGTEAFF
>TRBJ1-5|TRBV6-1|-|-
TGTGCCAGCAGTGAAGCGCGGGTAAGTCAGCCCCAGCATTTT
CASSEARVSQPQHF
>TRBJ1-2|TRBV10-3|TRBD1|-
TGTGCCATCAGTGAGTCGGGGACAGCTTTATATGGCTACACCTTC
CAISESGTALYGYTF
>TRBJ1-1|TRBV6-5|-|-
TGTGCCAGCAGTTACGAGGCACCTCGACAGAACACTGAAGCTTTCTTT
CASSYEAPRQNTEAFF
>TRBJ2-7|TRBV27|-|-
TGTGCCAGCAGCCTACAGCCAGGCTTCGAGCAGTACTTC
CASSLQPGFEQYF
>TRBJ1-1|TRBV18|-|-
TGTGCCAGCTCACCGGGGGCAGGGTTGACTGAAGCTTTCTTT
CASSPGAGLTEAFF
>TRBJ1-4|TRBV7-9|-|-
TGTGCCAGCAGGAAAGAGACTATGAATGAAAAACTGTTTTTT
CASRKETMNEKLFF
>TRBJ1-1|TRBV7-9|-|-
TGTGCCAGCAGCCCCACCGAACGACAGACCGCGACTGAAGCTTTCTTT
CASSPTERQTATEAFF
>TRBJ1-5|TRBV28|-|once
TGTGCCAGCAGTTTAGACCGGAATCCGCCCAATCAGCCCCAGCATTTT
CASSLDRNPPNQPQHF
>TRBJ2-2|TRBV27|-|-
TGTGCCAGCAGTTTGTGGCCTTCCGCGAACACCGGGGAGCTGTTTTTT
CASSLWPSANTGELFF
>TRBJ1-3|TRBV30|-|-
TGTGCCTGGAGTTCGGGGGCAGCTGGAAACACCATATATTTT
CAWSSGAAGNTIYF
>TRBJ1-5|TRBV7-2|-|-
TGTGCCAGCAGCTTAGGGGTTGTGGCTCAGCCCCAGCATTTT
CASSLGVVAQPQHF
>TRBJ1-5|TRBV4-2|-|few
TGTGCCAGCAGCCAAGATGCTAGCAATCAGCCCCAGCATTTT
CASSQDASNQPQHF
>TRBJ2-2|TRBV19|TRBD1|-
TGTGCCAGTAGTAGTGACAGGGCGGGCTACACCGGGGAGCTGTTTTTT
CASSSDRAGYTGELFF